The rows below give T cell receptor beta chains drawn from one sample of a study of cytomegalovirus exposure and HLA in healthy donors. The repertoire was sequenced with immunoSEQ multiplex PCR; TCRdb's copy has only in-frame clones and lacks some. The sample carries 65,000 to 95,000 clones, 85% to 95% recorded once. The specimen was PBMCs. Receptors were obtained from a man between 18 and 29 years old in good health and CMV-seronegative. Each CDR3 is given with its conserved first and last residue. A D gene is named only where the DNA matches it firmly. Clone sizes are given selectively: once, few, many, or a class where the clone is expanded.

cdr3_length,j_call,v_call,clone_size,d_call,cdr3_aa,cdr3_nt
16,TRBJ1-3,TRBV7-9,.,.,CASSHISPGSGNTIYF,TGTGCCAGCAGCCACATTAGTCCGGGCTCTGGAAACACCATATATTTT
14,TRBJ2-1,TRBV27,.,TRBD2,CASSLAGVYNEQFF,TGTGCCAGCAGTTTGGCGGGAGTGTACAATGAGCAGTTCTTC
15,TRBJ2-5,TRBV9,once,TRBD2,CASSVGTSGGETQYF,TGTGCCAGCAGCGTAGGGACTAGCGGGGGTGAGACCCAGTACTTC
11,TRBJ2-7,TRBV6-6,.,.,CASRSLDEQYF,TGTGCCAGCAGAAGCCTTGACGAGCAGTACTTC
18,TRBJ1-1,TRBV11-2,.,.,CASRRVRGGGSYGAEAFF,TGTGCCAGCAGACGAGTGCGGGGAGGGGGAAGTTACGGCGCTGAAGCTTTCTTT
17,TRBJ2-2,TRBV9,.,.,CASSVGHSDRGAGELFF,TGTGCCAGCAGCGTAGGTCATTCGGACAGAGGAGCCGGGGAGCTGTTTTTT
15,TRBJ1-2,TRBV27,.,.,CASSPASLTNYGYTF,TGTGCCAGCAGTCCTGCGAGTCTTACTAACTATGGCTACACCTTC
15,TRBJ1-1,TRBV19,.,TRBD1,CASRDRAGPNTEAFF,TGTGCCAGCAGGGACAGGGCCGGGCCGAACACTGAAGCTTTCTTT
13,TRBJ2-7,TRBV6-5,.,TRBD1,CASRIGQGLEQYF,TGTGCCAGCAGAATAGGACAGGGTTTGGAGCAGTACTTC
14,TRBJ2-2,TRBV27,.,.,CASSLGALTGELFF,TGTGCCAGCAGTTTGGGGGCCCTCACCGGGGAGCTGTTTTTT
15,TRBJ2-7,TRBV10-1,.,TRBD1,CASSETRQGVYEQYF,TGCGCCAGCAGTGAGACCCGACAGGGGGTCTACGAGCAGTACTTC
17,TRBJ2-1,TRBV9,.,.,CASSVVGGSPSYNEQFF,TGTGCCAGCAGCGTAGTAGGAGGGAGCCCCAGCTACAATGAGCAGTTCTTC
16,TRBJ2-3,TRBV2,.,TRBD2,CASSGGLAGSTDTQYF,TGTGCCAGCAGTGGGGGGCTAGCGGGGTCCACAGATACGCAGTATTTT
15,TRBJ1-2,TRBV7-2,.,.,CASSFSEAGGYGYTF,TGTGCCAGCAGCTTTTCCGAGGCGGGGGGTTATGGCTACACCTTC
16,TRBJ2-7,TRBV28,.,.,CATLPTPRGKHYEQYF,TGTGCCACCCTACCGACCCCACGAGGGAAACACTACGAGCAGTACTTC
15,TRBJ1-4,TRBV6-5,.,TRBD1,CASSPRTGSHEKLFF,TGTGCCAGCAGCCCCAGGACAGGGAGTCATGAAAAACTGTTTTTT
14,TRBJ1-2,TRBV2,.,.,CASSGLARSGSYTF,TGTGCCAGCTCGGGGTTGGCCCGGTCGGGTAGTTACACCTTC
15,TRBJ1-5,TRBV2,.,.,CASSDGKGDNQPQHF,TGTGCCAGCAGTGATGGTAAGGGGGACAATCAGCCCCAGCATTTT
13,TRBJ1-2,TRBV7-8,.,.,CASSPTESYGYTF,TGTGCCAGCAGCCCCACAGAATCCTATGGCTACACCTTC
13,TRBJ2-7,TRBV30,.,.,CAWNTGQRYEQYF,TGTGCCTGGAACACAGGGCAGCGCTACGAGCAGTACTTC
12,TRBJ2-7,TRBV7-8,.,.,CASSLRGYEQYF,TGTGCCAGCAGCTTAAGAGGCTACGAGCAGTACTTC
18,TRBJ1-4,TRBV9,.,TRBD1,CASSPPDRGSGGNEKLFF,TGTGCCAGCAGCCCCCCGGACAGGGGAAGTGGTGGTAATGAAAAACTGTTTTTT
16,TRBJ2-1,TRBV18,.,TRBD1,CASSPPGTGDYNEQFF,TGTGCCAGCTCACCACCCGGGACAGGTGACTACAATGAGCAGTTCTTC
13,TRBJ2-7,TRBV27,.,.,CASSLSRSYEQYF,TGTGCCAGCAGTTTATCGAGGTCCTACGAGCAGTACTTC
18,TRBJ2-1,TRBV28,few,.,CASSTTKTEKISYNEQFF,TGTGCCAGCAGCACCACGAAGACAGAAAAGATCTCCTACAATGAGCAGTTCTTC
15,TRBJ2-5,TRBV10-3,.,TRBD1,CAISEGGAYGETQYF,TGTGCCATCAGTGAAGGGGGCGCATATGGAGAGACCCAGTACTTC
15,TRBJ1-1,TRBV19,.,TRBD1,CASSKTGGLNTEAFF,TGTGCCAGTAGTAAGACAGGGGGTTTGAACACTGAAGCTTTCTTT
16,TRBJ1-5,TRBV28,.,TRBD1,CASSSVLGGFDQPQHF,TGTGCCAGCAGCTCCGTTCTAGGGGGCTTCGATCAGCCCCAGCATTTT
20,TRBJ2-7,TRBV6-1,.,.,CASSEVRGDSPYPSSYEQYF,TGTGCCAGCAGTGAAGTAAGGGGGGACAGTCCCTATCCGAGCTCCTACGAGCAGTACTTC
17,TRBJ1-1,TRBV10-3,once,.,CAISEEGGTILNTEAFF,TGTGCCATCAGTGAAGAGGGGGGGACTATCTTGAACACTGAAGCTTTCTTT
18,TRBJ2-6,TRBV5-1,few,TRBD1,CASSLGQGVRSGANVLTF,TGCGCCAGCAGCTTGGGGCAGGGGGTCCGCTCTGGGGCCAACGTCCTGACTTTC
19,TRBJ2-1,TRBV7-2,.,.,CASSLVLLFGGGDYNEQFF,TGTGCCAGCAGCTTAGTGTTGCTGTTTGGGGGGGGCGACTACAATGAGCAGTTCTTC
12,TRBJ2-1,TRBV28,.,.,CASSSAGYEQFF,TGTGCCAGCAGTTCTGCCGGGTATGAGCAGTTCTTC
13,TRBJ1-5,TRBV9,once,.,CASSLGGSQPQHF,TGTGCCAGCAGCTTAGGAGGGTCTCAGCCCCAGCATTTT
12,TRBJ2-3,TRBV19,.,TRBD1,CASSTQGDTQYF,TGTGCCAGTAGTACACAGGGGGATACGCAGTATTTT
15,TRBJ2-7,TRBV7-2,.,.,CASSLARGAYYEQYF,TGTGCCAGCAGCTTAGCACGGGGGGCATACTACGAGCAGTACTTC
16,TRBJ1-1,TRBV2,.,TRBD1,CASSARGQGGGVQAFF,TGTGCCAGCAGTGCGAGGGGACAGGGCGGTGGTGTACAAGCTTTCTTT
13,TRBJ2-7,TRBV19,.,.,CASKEGPNYEQYF,TGTGCCAGTAAGGAGGGACCCAACTACGAGCAGTACTTC
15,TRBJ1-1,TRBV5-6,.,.,CASSSYRTMNTEAFF,TGTGCCAGCAGCTCGTACAGGACGATGAACACTGAAGCTTTCTTT
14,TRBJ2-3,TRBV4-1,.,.,CASSRGSLADRQYF,TGCGCCAGCAGCCGAGGTTCCTTAGCAGATCGGCAGTATTTT
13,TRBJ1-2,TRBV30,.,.,CAWSGTVAIGYTF,TGTGCCTGGAGTGGGACAGTAGCAATAGGCTACACCTTC
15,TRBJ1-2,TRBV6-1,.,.,CASRGYSGRLYGYTF,TGTGCCAGCAGAGGGTATTCGGGCAGACTATATGGCTACACCTTC
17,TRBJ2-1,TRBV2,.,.,CASSGVRRSSSYNEQFF,TGTGCCAGCAGTGGGGTTAGGAGATCCAGCTCCTACAATGAGCAGTTCTTC
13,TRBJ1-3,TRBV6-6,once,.,CASRRESRNTIYF,TGTGCCAGCAGGAGGGAATCAAGGAACACCATATATTTT
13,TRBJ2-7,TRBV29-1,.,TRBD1,CSVPGQGTYEQYF,TGCAGCGTGCCGGGACAGGGGACCTACGAGCAGTACTTC
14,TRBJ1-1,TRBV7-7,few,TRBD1,CASSLLTGGTEAFF,TGTGCCAGCAGTCTGCTCACAGGGGGCACTGAAGCTTTCTTT
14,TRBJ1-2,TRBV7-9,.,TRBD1,CAGLGTAHPNGYTF,TGTGCCGGACTTGGGACAGCGCATCCCAATGGCTACACCTTC
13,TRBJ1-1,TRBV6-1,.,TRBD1,CASSEGQGYYAFF,TGTGCCAGCAGTGAGGGACAGGGGTATTACGCTTTCTTT